The 12 T cell receptor beta chains reported below all come from one sample, sequenced in a study of T cells in Graves' hyperthyroidism and ophthalmopathy. From RNA transcripts, TCR beta CDR3 regions were amplified. HTBI primers were employed in a first-round RT-PCR of the TCR CDR3. Each CDR3 protein is one row after TCRdb ran MiXCR on the multiplex PCR reads. The sample yields fewer than 400,000 distinct CDR3 sequences, 16% seen once. The source material was blood. The receptors derive from a man aged 25 to 45 with Graves' hyperthyroidism.

This clonotype was recorded a few times. The rearrangement links TRBV12-3 or TRBV12-4 to TRBJ2-5; perhaps TRBD2 as D (5 bases). The V gene lost 6 bases and the J gene lost 0 bases, with 17 bases spanning the gap. The CDR3 loop spans 16 amino acids. Here the CDR3 reads CASSSFLSGYQETQYF. As DNA, the CDR3 is TGTGCCAGCAGCTCGTTCCTTTCGGGGTACCAAGAGACCCAGTACTTC.

The chain couples TRBV6-1 to TRBJ1-5, with 11 bases identical to TRBD1. After removal of 5 bases from V and 6 bases from J, the junction contained 3 bases not matched to a gene. The CDR3 has 14 amino acids. In germline, CDR1 is MNHNS, CDR2 SASEGT. The CDR3 sequence is CASSKGTGGQPQHF. In DNA, the CDR3 is TGTGCCAGCAGTAAGGGGACAGGGGGTCAGCCCCAGCATTTT.

The chain couples TRBV10-3 to TRBJ1-1; 9 bases map to TRBD1. V trimming: 8 bases; J trimming: 4 bases; junction bases outside the gene matches: 20. Germline CDR1 is ENHRY and CDR2 is SYGVKD. The CDR3 sequence is 18 residues long. In DNA form, the CDR3 reads TGTGCCATCGGCCACTCCGCGGACAGGGGCGCAGGGAGCACTGAAGCTTTCTTT. Translating it yields CAIGHSADRGAGSTEAFF.

This chain links TRBV28 with TRBJ2-4; TRBD1 matches 10 bases. This CDR3 region has 18 residues. With V trimmed by 6 bases and J by 1 base, 12 bases remained unmatched. Germline lookup yields CDR1 MDHEN and CDR2 SYDVKM. CDR3 sequence reads: CASSGTPTGGLAKNIQYF. The DNA of the CDR3 is TGTGCCAGCAGCGGAACCCCGACAGGGGGCTTGGCCAAAAACATTCAGTACTTC.

This clonotype was detected ten times or more. The gene calls are TRBV3-1 and TRBJ2-7; TRBD2 matches at 9 bases. The CDR3 is made up of 14 amino acids. Germline loops: CDR1 LGHDT, CDR2 YNNKEL (reference sequence). V dropped 4 bases and J dropped 4; count of bases not matched to a gene: 5. CDR3 nucleotides: TGTGCCAGCAGCCTCGGCGGGAGGGATTACGAGCAGTACTTC. This codes for CASSLGGRDYEQYF.

There are many counts of this clonotype. The chain uses TRBV11-2 and TRBJ2-2; 8 bases match TRBD1. The CDR3 extends over 16 amino acids. Germline lookup yields CDR1 SGHAT and CDR2 FQNNGV. The ends lost 6 bases at V and 1 base at J; junction bases unmatched: 7. CDR3 region: CASRQGAFRNTGELFF. In DNA form, the CDR3 reads TGTGCCAGCAGGCAGGGGGCATTTAGGAACACCGGGGAGCTGTTTTTT. Looking up the rest from reference TRBV11-2 and TRBJ2-2 gives the full variable domain: EAGVAQSPRYKIIEKRQSVAFWCNPISGHATLYWYQQILGQGPKLLIQFQNNGVVDDSQLPKDRFSAERLKGVDSTLKIQPAKLEDSAVYLCASRQGAFRNTGELFFGEGSRLTVL.

This clonotype was recorded a few times. J is TRBJ2-7 and V is TRBV12-3 or TRBV12-4, with a weak D call TRBD2 (5 bases). The V end lost 4 bases, the J end lost 1 base, and 14 bases lay between the germline ends. The CDR3 length is 15 residues. The CDR3 protein is CASSSPYGGSYEQYF. CDR3 DNA sequence: TGTGCCAGCAGTTCGCCGTACGGCGGGTCCTACGAGCAGTACTTC.

This clonotype was counted at least ten times. The chain carries TRBV27 and TRBJ1-5, with D possibly being TRBD1 (5 bases). CDR1 and CDR2 (germline): MNHEY, SMNVEV (reference sequence). The length of the CDR3 is 16 residues. Trimming cost V 3 bases and J 0 bases, with 12 bases left between them. This chain's CDR3 is CASSLGGRDSNQPQHF. In DNA, the CDR3 is TGTGCCAGCAGTTTGGGGGGAAGGGATAGCAATCAGCCCCAGCATTTT.

This clonotype was picked up a small number of times. The chain links TRBV4-1 to TRBJ1-1; 8 bases match TRBD1. Germline loops: CDR1 MGHRA, CDR2 YSYEKL. With 3 bases clipped from V and 4 bases from J, the junction kept 7 bases outside the gene matches. This CDR3 is 15 amino acids long. The CDR3 is CASSHPQGVGTEAFF. The CDR3 nucleotides are TGCGCCAGCAGCCACCCACAGGGGGTCGGCACTGAAGCTTTCTTT.

With regard to this clonotype: Since a much larger clone is just one base distant, this may be a read error. The chain joins TRBV20-1 to TRBJ1-1; D is undetermined. The germline gives CDR1 DFQATT, CDR2 SNEGSKA (reference sequence). The V and J ends lost 5 bases and 1 base respectively, with 14 bases between them. There are 14 residues in the CDR3. For the CDR3, the DNA is TGCAGTGCTCAACGGAACGGTAAGAACACTGAAGCTTTCTTT. It specifies CSAQRNGKNTEAFF.

In its sample, this clonotype was seen many times. The chain carries TRBV7-2 and TRBJ2-3, with D unresolved. The CDR3 length is 14 residues. Per germline, CDR1 SGHTA and CDR2 FQGNSA. The V end lost 5 bases, the J end lost 0 bases, and 9 bases lay between the germline ends. The CDR3 DNA is TGTGCCAGCAGCACCTCAACTAGCACAGATACGCAGTATTTT. Its translation: CASSTSTSTDTQYF.

This clonotype was seen repeatedly, ten times or more. The chain couples TRBV6-2 or TRBV6-3 to TRBJ2-3, with 7 bases fitting TRBD2. This CDR3 has 17 residues. Germline loops: CDR1 MNHEY, CDR2 SVGEGT. The trim removed 6 bases at V and 0 bases at J, leaving 12 bases unmatched. Written as DNA, the CDR3 is TGTGCCAGCAGACCCTTTCCTAGCGGATCTAGCACAGATACGCAGTATTTT. The encoded protein is CASRPFPSGSSTDTQYF.